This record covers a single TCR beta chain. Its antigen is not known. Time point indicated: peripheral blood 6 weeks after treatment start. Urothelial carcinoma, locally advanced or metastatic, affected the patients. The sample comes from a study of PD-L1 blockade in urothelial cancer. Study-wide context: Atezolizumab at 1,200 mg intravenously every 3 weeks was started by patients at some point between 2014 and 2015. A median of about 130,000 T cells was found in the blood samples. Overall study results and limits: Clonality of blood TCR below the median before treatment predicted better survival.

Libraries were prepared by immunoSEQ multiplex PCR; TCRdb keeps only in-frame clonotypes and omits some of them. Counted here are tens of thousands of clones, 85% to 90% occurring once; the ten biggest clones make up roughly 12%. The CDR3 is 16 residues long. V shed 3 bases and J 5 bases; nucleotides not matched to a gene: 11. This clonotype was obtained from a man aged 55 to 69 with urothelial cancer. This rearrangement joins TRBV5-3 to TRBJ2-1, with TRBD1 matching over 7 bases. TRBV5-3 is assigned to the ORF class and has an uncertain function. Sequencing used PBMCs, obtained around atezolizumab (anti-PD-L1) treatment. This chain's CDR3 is CARSSTGQKDNNEQFF. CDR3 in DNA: TGTGCCAGAAGCTCGACGGGACAGAAAGATAACAATGAGCAGTTCTTC.